The TCR beta chain under discussion was sequenced for a study of CD8 T cells in Susac syndrome. This CDR3 has 14 amino acids. Germline-derived CDR1 and CDR2 are SQVTM and ANQGSEA. With V trimmed by 7 bases and J by 6 bases, 12 bases remained unmatched. This clonotype was detected once. The RNA, about 0.5 to 1 ug, was put through reverse transcription using random hexamers. The TCR beta CDR3 was amplified by immunoSEQ multiplex PCR across 54 Vbeta, 13 Jbeta. TCRdb reprocessed the immunoSEQ multiplex PCR reads via MiXCR and lists one record per CDR3 protein. Here the sample spans about 140,000 distinct CDR3 sequences, roughly 95% being singletons.

This clonotype was obtained from a human donor with multiple sclerosis. The specimen was CD4+ T cells from PBMCs. The genes are TRBV29-1 and TRBJ1-2, with TRBD1 matching 9 bases. CDR3 in DNA: TGCAGCGGCAAACTCGGACAGGGGCTGGATGGCTACACCTTC. This gives the protein CSGKLGQGLDGYTF.